Sequencing of this TCR beta chain was carried out in a study of blood T cell repertoires in COVID-19 (dated by TCRdb to about 2020). A note on the overall study: The collaborator samples originated in the United States, Italy and Spain and spanned the acute and convalescent phases of COVID-19. The prospective study material was composed of cDNA or gDNA derived from T cells, B-cell-depleted T cells, or PBMCs. Subjects who had been exposed to COVID-19, were actively infected with it, or had recovered from it provided the deeply sampled blood TCRbeta repertoires that made up the dataset. The repertoires were released in a freely available public database intended as a resource for research on the immune response to SARS-CoV-2. The samples were drawn from two sources: the first 160 participants of the ongoing ImmuneRACE study, and 950 to 1,500 subjects contributed by 6 global collaborators. Sample metadata almost always included a de-identified subject ID, COVID-19 status, age in years and sex. HLA class I and class II types, where available, came from metadata supplied by the sample provider rather than from assay-based typing. The investigation overall reported the following: How much clinical and demographic metadata was included differed by source and by participant, and the metadata was provided uncurated.

In its sample, this clone was seen once. No cognate antigen has been identified for it. No base-level quality is on record; no much larger clone is a single base apart. One collaborating source in Seattle enrolled patients while the patients were actively infected and followed the patients over time throughout the course of disease. Whole blood was collected in K2EDTA tubes by collaborating institutions according to the institutions' own protocols. For TCRbeta analysis, collaborators shipped samples as frozen whole blood, isolated PBMCs, or DNA extracted from either of those sample types. Taken from the germline V gene, the CDR1 and CDR2 loops are KGHSH and LQKENI. V is cut back by 6 bases and J by 5 bases, with 14 bases in the junction unmatched. The CDR3, cysteine through phenylalanine, is 16 amino acids long. Left in the record is the CDR3 DNA by itself, 48 bases read in frame from the first base.

TCRbeta CDR3 regions were amplified from genomic DNA using the immunoSEQ Assay, a bias-controlled multiplex PCR. The original pipeline was this. Within the assay, amplification of reference gene primers was used to estimate how many nucleated cells each sample contained. Sequence reads were collapsed and filtered to measure the absolute abundance of every unique TCRbeta CDR3 rearrangement. For each sample, productive Simpson clonality was calculated by taking the square root of Simpson's diversity index across productive rearrangements. TCRdb took this table from immuneACCESS and kept in-frame rearrangements with V and J called. Such tables lack part of the clones; where checked against another copy, unresolved V genes explain under half of the gap, and the rest is unexplained. The V and J calls and clone size come from that table; D and trimming were worked out from the DNA. Here the sample has 220,000 or so clones; about 88% occur a single time. In total, the top ten clones hold about a tenth of the sample.

The TCR comes from a woman between 50 and 59 years old with COVID-19, enrolled during active disease. The receptor chain draws on TRBV18 and TRBJ1-2, with TRBD1 matching 8 junction bases. Sequences were obtained from peripheral blood. The DNA sequence reads TGTGCCAGCTCGCTAGACCAGGGACAGGCCCATTATGGCTACACCTTC. Translated, this is CASSLDQGQAHYGYTF.